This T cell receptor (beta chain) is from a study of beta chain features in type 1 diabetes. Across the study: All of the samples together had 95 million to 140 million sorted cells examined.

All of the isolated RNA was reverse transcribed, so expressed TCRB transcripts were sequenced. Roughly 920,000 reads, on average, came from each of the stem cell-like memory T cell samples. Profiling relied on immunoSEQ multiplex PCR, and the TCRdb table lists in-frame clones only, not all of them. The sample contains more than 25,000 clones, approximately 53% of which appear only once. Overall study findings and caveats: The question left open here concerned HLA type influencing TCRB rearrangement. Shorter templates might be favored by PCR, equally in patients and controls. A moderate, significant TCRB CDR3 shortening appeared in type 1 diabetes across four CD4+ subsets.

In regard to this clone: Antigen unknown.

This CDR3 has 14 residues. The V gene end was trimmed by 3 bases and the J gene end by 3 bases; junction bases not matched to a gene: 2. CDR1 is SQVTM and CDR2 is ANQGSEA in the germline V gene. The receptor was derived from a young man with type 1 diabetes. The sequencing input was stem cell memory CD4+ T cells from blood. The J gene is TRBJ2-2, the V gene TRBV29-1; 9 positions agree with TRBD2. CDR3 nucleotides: TGCAGCGTTGATGGGACTAGCCACACCGGGGAGCTGTTTTTT. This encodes CSVDGTSHTGELFF.